This is a list of T cell receptor beta chains from one sample in a study of shared clonotypes between healthy human individuals. Assay used: immunoSEQ multiplex PCR; TCRdb lists only in-frame clones, some missing. The repertoire includes roughly 2.1 million clones, about 93% of them detected once, and about 1.5% sits in the top ten. The specimen sequenced was naive CD8+ T cells from PBMCs. The receptors originated from a man younger than 30 in good health. Some clones in this sample may be carry-over from other donors' samples. CDR3s include the opening cysteine and the closing phenylalanine or tryptophan. The D gene is left open where the match is weak. Clone size is not always given. Where it is, it says once, few, many or a class for expanded clones.

d_gene: -; j_gene: TRBJ1-5; abundance: once; v_gene: TRBV29-1; CDR3nt: TGCAGCGTTGAAGATCACCGTAATAGCAATCAGCCCCAGCATTTT; CDR3aa: CSVEDHRNSNQPQHF
d_gene: TRBD1; j_gene: TRBJ1-1; abundance: -; v_gene: TRBV27; CDR3nt: TGTGCCAGCAGTTCCCTGACAGGGGCGAACACTGAAGCTTTCTTT; CDR3aa: CASSSLTGANTEAFF
d_gene: -; j_gene: TRBJ2-2; abundance: -; v_gene: TRBV14; CDR3nt: TGTGCCAGCAGCCAAGACTGGGACCCATACACCGGGGAGCTGTTTTTT; CDR3aa: CASSQDWDPYTGELFF
d_gene: -; j_gene: TRBJ1-1; abundance: -; v_gene: TRBV11-2; CDR3nt: TGTGCCAGCAGCTTAATACAGGAGGACACTGAAGCTTTCTTT; CDR3aa: CASSLIQEDTEAFF
d_gene: TRBD2; j_gene: TRBJ2-2; abundance: -; v_gene: TRBV7-9; CDR3nt: TGTGCCAGCCCCCGAGTAGCGGGAGCCGGGGAGCTGTTTTTT; CDR3aa: CASPRVAGAGELFF
d_gene: -; j_gene: TRBJ1-4; abundance: -; v_gene: TRBV23-1; CDR3nt: TGCGCCAGCAGGGTGGGGGGGCGACTGTTTTTT; CDR3aa: CASRVGGRLFF
d_gene: -; j_gene: TRBJ2-2; abundance: -; v_gene: TRBV7-9; CDR3nt: TGTGCCAGCAGCTTAGTTAGTCCTTGGTCGTCTGGCAGGGCCGGGGAGCTGTTTTTT; CDR3aa: CASSLVSPWSSGRAGELFF
d_gene: TRBD2; j_gene: TRBJ2-2; abundance: -; v_gene: TRBV7-6; CDR3nt: TGTGCCAGCAGCCCAACTTCTAGCGGGTTTAACACCGGGGAGCTGTTTTTT; CDR3aa: CASSPTSSGFNTGELFF
d_gene: -; j_gene: TRBJ2-7; abundance: -; v_gene: TRBV21-1; CDR3nt: TGTGCCAGCAGCAAAGTTGGCAGTTCAGGACATTACGAGCAGTACTTC; CDR3aa: CASSKVGSSGHYEQYF
d_gene: -; j_gene: TRBJ2-2; abundance: -; v_gene: TRBV7-9; CDR3nt: TGTGCCTGTCAAGTCGGGACCGGGGAGCTGTTTTTT; CDR3aa: CACQVGTGELFF
d_gene: -; j_gene: TRBJ2-2; abundance: once; v_gene: TRBV6-6; CDR3nt: TGTGCCAGCAGCCCTACGGTCTATGGGCATACCGGGGAGCTGTTTTTT; CDR3aa: CASSPTVYGHTGELFF
d_gene: -; j_gene: TRBJ2-1; abundance: -; v_gene: TRBV4-3; CDR3nt: TGCGCCAGCAGCCAAGGCTGGGGGTCCTACAATGAGCAGTTCTTC; CDR3aa: CASSQGWGSYNEQFF
d_gene: TRBD1; j_gene: TRBJ2-5; abundance: -; v_gene: TRBV13; CDR3nt: TGTGCCAGCAGCCTAGACTCCGGGACAGCCCAAGAGACCCAGTACTTC; CDR3aa: CASSLDSGTAQETQYF
d_gene: -; j_gene: TRBJ2-1; abundance: -; v_gene: TRBV7-9; CDR3nt: TGTGCCAGCAGCTTATCAGGGCTGAACTCCTACAATGAGCAGTTCTTC; CDR3aa: CASSLSGLNSYNEQFF
d_gene: -; j_gene: TRBJ2-2; abundance: -; v_gene: TRBV7-3; CDR3nt: TGTGCCAGCAGTAAAAGCGGCACAGGCACCGGGGAGCTGTTTTTT; CDR3aa: CASSKSGTGTGELFF
d_gene: TRBD1; j_gene: TRBJ2-7; abundance: -; v_gene: TRBV29-1; CDR3nt: TGCAGCGTGGGCAACAGGGGAAGCACCTACGAGCAGTACTTC; CDR3aa: CSVGNRGSTYEQYF
d_gene: -; j_gene: TRBJ1-1; abundance: few; v_gene: TRBV7-9; CDR3nt: TGTGCCAGCAGGGTGGGGTCTAGCACTGAAGCTTTCTTT; CDR3aa: CASRVGSSTEAFF